This entry is about one TCR beta chain. The target of this receptor is not known. Nothing much larger sits one base from this clone, and base qualities are not available. From the germline V gene, CDR1 is LGHNT and CDR2 is FRNRAP. The germline ends are 2 bases apart after V is trimmed by 2 bases and J by 4 bases. Reading from cysteine to phenylalanine, the CDR3 counts 11 amino acids. CDR3 DNA is the only sequence kept; it has 33 bases, read in frame from the first base. The sample belongs to a study of CDR3 diversity in severe acne (dated by TCRdb to the late 2010s). The protocol used for the library was PCR. Instrument on record: Illumina HiSeq 2000. TCRdb trimmed public reads at Q25 via fastp, called clones via MiXCR and kept in-frame beta chains. Each entry merges the rows of one CDR3 protein and shows their most common DNA and genes. The sample includes over 85,000 distinct CDR3 sequences, with roughly half observed a single time. Around 12% of the sample comes from the top ten.

The sequence derives from a male donor with acne. Sequencing was carried out using blood. The sequence links TRBV12-5 to TRBJ2-5; confidence is insufficient to name the D gene. CDR3 protein: CASGLLETQYF. The DNA sequence is given as TGTGCTAGTGGTTTGCTAGAGACCCAGTACTTC.